This T cell receptor beta chain comes out of a study of T-cell reconstitution after alpha-beta-depleted transplantation in children. V lost 0 bases and J lost 4, with 4 bases in between. The length of the CDR3 is 13 residues. Germline V gives CDR1 MNHEY, CDR2 SVGAGI. This clonotype was recorded many times. Preparation of the TCRbeta library used unique molecular identifiers. TCRdb reprocessed the PCR reads via MiXCR and lists one record per CDR3 protein. The profile shows some 590,000 distinct CDR3 sequences, more than 9% of them singletons. This sequence was found in a human donor who donated a stem cell graft to a child with acute myeloid leukemia. Material: PBMCs from the stem cell graft donor, obtained from the stem cell graft. The chain couples TRBV6-5 to TRBJ2-1, with D unclear. The CDR3 sequence is CASSYSSYNEQFF. The CDR3 DNA is TGTGCCAGCAGTTACTCTAGTTACAATGAGCAGTTCTTC.